The rows below give T cell receptor beta chains drawn from one sample of a study of identical twins. TCRdb processed the 5' RACE reads anew with MiXCR; each CDR3 protein has one entry. The repertoire includes roughly 250,000 distinct CDR3 sequences, 7.5% of them detected once, and around 5% sits in the top ten. The sample was also reused in another study, on yellow fever vaccine responses in identical twins.

The sequencing sample was made of CD8+ T cells sorted from blood. Receptors originate from a woman between 18 and 30 years old in good health. The CDR3 runs from the conserved cysteine through the conserved F or W. The D gene is left open where the match is weak. The size field is filled for only some rows; it gives once, few, many or a size class.

D	size	V	J	DNA	CDR3
TRBD1	NA	TRBV15	TRBJ2-1	TGTGCCACCAGCGGGACAGGGGGTAATGAGCAGTTCTTC	CATSGTGGNEQFF
TRBD1	NA	TRBV28	TRBJ1-6	TGTGCCAGCAGTACTAGAACAGGGGCCGAGTCACCCCTCCACTTT	CASSTRTGAESPLHF
TRBD2	many	TRBV4-2	TRBJ2-1	TGTGCCAGCAGCCACTGGGGGGGCGATAGCGGGAGTGAGCAGTTCTTC	CASSHWGGDSGSEQFF
NA	NA	TRBV20-1	TRBJ2-5	TGCAGTGCCAAAGGGGGGGAAACAGGGGGGAACCAAGAGACCCAGTACTTC	CSAKGGETGGNQETQYF
NA	few	TRBV5-5	TRBJ1-1	TGTGCCAGCAGCTTGGTGGCGGCTCCGGCGTGGGTGAACACTGAAGCTTTCTTT	CASSLVAAPAWVNTEAFF
TRBD2	few	TRBV25-1	TRBJ2-7	TGTGCCAGCAGTGAAGAAAACCGGGACTACTCCTACGAGCAGTACTTC	CASSEENRDYSYEQYF
NA	few	TRBV3-1	TRBJ2-3	TGTGCCAGCAGCCAAGATGGGACTAGCACAGATACGCAGTATTTT	CASSQDGTSTDTQYF
NA	many	TRBV7-9	TRBJ2-2	TGTGCCAGCAGCCCTCGAGTTGCCGGGGAGCTGTTTTTT	CASSPRVAGELFF
TRBD2	many	TRBV20-1	TRBJ2-3	TGCAGCGTAAGGACTAGCGGGGGAGCAGATACGCAGTATTTT	CSVRTSGGADTQYF
NA	many	TRBV9	TRBJ2-7	TGTGCCAGCAGCGCAACCGGGGTACACTACGAGCAGTACTTC	CASSATGVHYEQYF
TRBD1	many	TRBV29-1	TRBJ1-3	TGCAGCGTTGCCTCACAGGGGGTGTCTGGAAACACCATATATTTT	CSVASQGVSGNTIYF
NA	few	TRBV7-9	TRBJ2-1	TGTGCCAGCAGCCTCCAAAACAATGAGCAGTTCTTC	CASSLQNNEQFF
TRBD2	many	TRBV4-1	TRBJ2-5	TGCGCCAGCAGCCAAGAAGAGCGGGGGGCCCAAGAGACCCAGTACTTC	CASSQEERGAQETQYF
TRBD2	few	TRBV5-6	TRBJ2-7	TGTGCCAGCAGCTTCCCCCGGGAGGGGGCCTACGAGCAGTACTTC	CASSFPREGAYEQYF
TRBD1	NA	TRBV29-1	TRBJ1-1	TGCAGCGTTGGAGACAGGGGGCGAATGGGGCCCCCATCCACTGAAGCTTTCTTT	CSVGDRGRMGPPSTEAFF
TRBD2	few	TRBV12-3/TRBV12-4	TRBJ2-1	TGTGCCAGCAGTTTGGCCGTGGGGACTAGCGTTCCCGGGGAGCAGTTCTTC	CASSLAVGTSVPGEQFF
NA	many	TRBV15	TRBJ1-5	TGTGCCACCAGCAGAGAGGGAAATCAGCCCCAGCATTTT	CATSREGNQPQHF
TRBD2	NA	TRBV2	TRBJ2-7	TGTGCCAGCGCTAGCGGACTCTACGAGCAGTACTTC	CASASGLYEQYF
NA	many	TRBV5-6	TRBJ1-1	TGTGCCAGCAGCCTCGGCGTTAACGAAGCTTTCTTT	CASSLGVNEAFF
TRBD2	few	TRBV24-1	TRBJ2-3	TGTGCCACCAGCGGGACTAGCGGGAGGACAGATACGCAGTATTTT	CATSGTSGRTDTQYF
TRBD1	many	TRBV2	TRBJ1-5	TGTGCCAGCAGTGAAGCGCTGGGACAGGGAAAGGAGAGCAATCAGCCCCAGCATTTT	CASSEALGQGKESNQPQHF
TRBD2	many	TRBV11-2	TRBJ2-1	TGTGCCAGCAGCGCTCCTAGCGGGAAGGCCAATGAGCAGTTCTTC	CASSAPSGKANEQFF
NA	few	TRBV7-6	TRBJ2-2	TGTGCCAGCAGCTTAGAGGTTGGGTCACTGAACACCGGGGAGCTGTTTTTT	CASSLEVGSLNTGELFF
TRBD2	NA	TRBV29-1	TRBJ2-7	TGCAGCGGGTGGACTAGCGGGGCCTACGAGCAGTACTTC	CSGWTSGAYEQYF
NA	NA	TRBV27	TRBJ2-1	TGTGCCAGCAGTCCCGCGCTGCAGCGGACCTACAATGAGCAGTTCTTC	CASSPALQRTYNEQFF
NA	NA	TRBV15	TRBJ2-1	TGTGCCACCAGCAGAGAAAGGTCGGCCTACAATGAGCAGTTCTTC	CATSRERSAYNEQFF
NA	few	TRBV12-3/TRBV12-4	TRBJ2-1	TGTGCCAGCAGTTTACTAGTAGTGGGGCCTGAGCAGTTCTTC	CASSLLVVGPEQFF
NA	many	TRBV5-1	TRBJ1-2	TGCGCCAGCAGCTGGACAGTTTCCGATGGCTACACCTTC	CASSWTVSDGYTF
NA	NA	TRBV20-1	TRBJ2-1	TGCAGTGCTAGAGGAGGGACTCCCGGGACCCGCTACCGCAATGAGCAGTTCTTC	CSARGGTPGTRYRNEQFF
TRBD1	many	TRBV7-3	TRBJ2-3	TGTGCCAGCAGCTCGGGACAGGACACAGATACGCAGTATTTT	CASSSGQDTDTQYF
NA	few	TRBV3-1	TRBJ2-7	TGTGCCAGCAGCCAGGAATACTACGAGCAGTACTTC	CASSQEYYEQYF
TRBD2	many	TRBV3-1	TRBJ2-1	TGTGCCAGCAGCCAGGGACTAGTATCCTACAATGAGCAGTTCTTC	CASSQGLVSYNEQFF
TRBD1	few	TRBV11-2	TRBJ2-3	TGTGCCAGCAGCTCGGACAGGGCCGAGGATACGCAGTATTTT	CASSSDRAEDTQYF
NA	many	TRBV12-3/TRBV12-4	TRBJ2-1	TGTGCCAGCAGTTTAGGGCAGATACCGGCCTGGTACTCCTACAATGAGCAGTTCTTC	CASSLGQIPAWYSYNEQFF
NA	many	TRBV4-1	TRBJ2-3	TGCGCCAGCAGCCAAGACACAGATACGCAGTATTTT	CASSQDTDTQYF
TRBD2	many	TRBV4-1	TRBJ2-3	TGCGCCAGCGGGCTAGCGGAAACTAGCACAGATACGCAGTATTTT	CASGLAETSTDTQYF
NA	NA	TRBV6-5	TRBJ1-1	TGTGCCAGCAGTTACGGCGGCGTGGGGTTGAACACTGAAGCTTTCTTT	CASSYGGVGLNTEAFF
TRBD1	NA	TRBV4-2	TRBJ2-3	TGTGCCAGCAGCCAAGATCAAGGGGACAGGCCAGATACGCAGTATTTT	CASSQDQGDRPDTQYF
TRBD2	few	TRBV6-4	TRBJ2-3	TGTGCCAGCAGCGCTAGCGGAAACACAGATACGCAGTATTTT	CASSASGNTDTQYF
NA	many	TRBV5-1	TRBJ2-1	TGCGCCAGCAGCTTTAATTGGTTTTCTAGTGTCGAGCAGTTCTTC	CASSFNWFSSVEQFF
NA	NA	TRBV2	TRBJ2-4	TGTGCCAGCAGTGAGAGGATAGCCAAAAACATTCAGTACTTC	CASSERIAKNIQYF
NA	NA	TRBV7-8	TRBJ1-1	TGTGCCAGCATCCCAACGGGCGGGGGGGTCAAAAAAGCTTTCTTT	CASIPTGGGVKKAFF
TRBD2	NA	TRBV28	TRBJ2-3	TGTGCCAGTGGACTAGCGGGGGTCACAGATACGCAGTATTTT	CASGLAGVTDTQYF
NA	NA	TRBV5-4	TRBJ2-3	TGTGCCAGCAGCTTGGAGGGTTGGGCGCCTAGCACAGATACGCAGTATTTT	CASSLEGWAPSTDTQYF
TRBD2	NA	TRBV15	TRBJ2-5	TGTGCCACCTCCCGCGGGACTAGCGACCAAGAGACCCAGTACTTC	CATSRGTSDQETQYF
NA	many	TRBV10-3	TRBJ2-3	TGTGCCATCAGTGATTTTCGGGGCACAGATACGCAGTATTTT	CAISDFRGTDTQYF